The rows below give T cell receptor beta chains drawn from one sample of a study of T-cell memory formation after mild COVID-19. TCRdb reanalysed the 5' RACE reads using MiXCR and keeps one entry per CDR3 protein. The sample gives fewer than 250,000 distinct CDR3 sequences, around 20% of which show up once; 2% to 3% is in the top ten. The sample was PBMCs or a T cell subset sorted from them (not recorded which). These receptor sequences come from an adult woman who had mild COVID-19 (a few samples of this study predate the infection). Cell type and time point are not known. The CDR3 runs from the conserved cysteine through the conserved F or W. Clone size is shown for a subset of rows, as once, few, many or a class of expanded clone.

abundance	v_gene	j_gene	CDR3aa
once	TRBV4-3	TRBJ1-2	CASSQGSAGDGYPF
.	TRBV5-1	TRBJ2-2	CASSLEGAVYTGELFF
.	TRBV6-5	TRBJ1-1	CASGSGMNTEAFF
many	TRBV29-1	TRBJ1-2	CSVQGYGTNYGYTF
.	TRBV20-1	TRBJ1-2	CSARGARENLGGYTF
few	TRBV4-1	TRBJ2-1	CASSPHFSGGAWEQFF
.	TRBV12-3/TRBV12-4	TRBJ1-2	CASSDRRTNYGYTF
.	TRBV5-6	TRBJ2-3	CASSFGLAGGPSTDTQYF
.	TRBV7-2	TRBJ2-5	CASSSTRAGETQYF
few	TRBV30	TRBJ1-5	CAWSVGTDYQPQHF
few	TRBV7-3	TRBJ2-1	CASSSIPTSGRDNEQFF
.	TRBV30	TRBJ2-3	CAWRLAGGVVTDTQYF
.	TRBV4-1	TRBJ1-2	CASSQRPQGRGIDYGYTF
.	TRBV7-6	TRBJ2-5	CASSPVRTRVHF
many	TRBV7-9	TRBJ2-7	CASSGTGYEQYF
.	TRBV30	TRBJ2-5	CAWSVKAGETQYF
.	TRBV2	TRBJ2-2	CASSREGGTVTGELFF
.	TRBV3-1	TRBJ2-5	CASSQVSSGETQYF
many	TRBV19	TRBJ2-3	CASSRGLADTQYF
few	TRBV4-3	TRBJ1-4	CASSQDRGRANEKLFF
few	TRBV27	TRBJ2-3	CASSLSSTSDTQYF
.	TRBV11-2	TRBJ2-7	CASSFPVSGQGVGYEQYF
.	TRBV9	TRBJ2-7	CASSVGLAGDEQYF
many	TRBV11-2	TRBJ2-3	CASSLLAGGRDTQYF
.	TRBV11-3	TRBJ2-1	CASSLPGEEYNEQFF
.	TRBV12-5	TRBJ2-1	CASGLLGQSPYNEQFF
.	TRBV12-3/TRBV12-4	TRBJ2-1	CASSYHGNPNEQFF
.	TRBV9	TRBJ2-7	CASSSPSGTGGGEQYF
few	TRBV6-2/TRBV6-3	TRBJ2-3	CASRNSGISTDTQYF
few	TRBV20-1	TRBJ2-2	CSARGGVLGELFF
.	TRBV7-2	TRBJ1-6	CASSRTVDSPLHF
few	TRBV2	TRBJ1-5	CASTRQFSQPQHF
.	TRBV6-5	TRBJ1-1	CASSQDRGSTEAFF
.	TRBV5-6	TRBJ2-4	CASSLQLAKNIQYF
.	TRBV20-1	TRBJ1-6	CSAIRDINSPLHF
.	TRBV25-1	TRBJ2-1	CASSGTGGNEQFF
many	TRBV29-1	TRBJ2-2	CSATPGTHTGELFF
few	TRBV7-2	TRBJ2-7	CASSRVGGRNNEQYF
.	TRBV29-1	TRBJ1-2	CSVEHNYGYTF
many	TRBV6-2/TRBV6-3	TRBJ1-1	CASSLAGATEAFF
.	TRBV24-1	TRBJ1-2	CATSDPQGSMQGYGYTF
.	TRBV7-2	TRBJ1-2	CASSPPGYGYTF
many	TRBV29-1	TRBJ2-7	CSVADFEQYF
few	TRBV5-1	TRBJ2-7	CASSLGQVGSYEQYF
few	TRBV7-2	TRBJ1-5	CASSLGWGPQHF